These 5 T cell receptor beta chains were sequenced from one sample in a study of Graves' ophthalmopathy and Graves' hyperthyroidism. The study amplified TCR beta CDR3 regions using RNA transcripts. RT-PCR was first run with HTBI primers, then multiplex PCR in a second round. TCRdb re-called the multiplex PCR reads through MiXCR, storing one row per CDR3 protein. The sample includes some 390,000 distinct CDR3 sequences, around 18% seen only once; the top ten take around 1.4%. What was sequenced was peripheral blood. The receptors stem from a woman under 30 with Graves' ophthalmopathy.

This clonotype was seen many times. CDR3: CASSLSGQGGTEAFF. The CDR3 coding sequence is TGTGCCAGCAGCTTAAGTGGACAGGGTGGGACTGAAGCTTTCTTT. V and J are TRBV7-3 and TRBJ1-1, with 8 bases identical to TRBD1. CDR3 length: 15 amino acids. The ends lost 1 base at V and 5 bases at J; junction bases unmatched: 6. The germline V gene has CDR1 SGHTA and CDR2 FQGTGA.

This clonotype was counted ten times or more. The V gene is TRBV18, the J gene TRBJ2-5; D ambiguous. CDR1 is KGHSH, CDR2 LQKENI, per germline. The V gene lost 0 bases and the J gene lost 5 bases, with 7 bases spanning the gap. This CDR3 is 13 amino acids long. The CDR3 DNA reads as TGTGCCAGCTCACCACCCTTCCGGGAGACCCAGTACTTC. It is translated as CASSPPFRETQYF.

The sample holds a few counts of this clonotype. The chain joins TRBV15 to TRBJ2-2, with a possible D match to TRBD1 (6 bases). Germline lookup yields CDR1 LNHNV and CDR2 YYDKDF (reference sequence). CDR3 length equals 14 residues. V lost 5 bases, J lost 10 bases, and 17 bases lay in between. The CDR3 sequence: CATSPRTDPLELFF. CDR3 nucleotides: TGTGCCACCAGCCCCCGGACAGACCCTCTGGAGCTGTTTTTT. Full variable domain (missing parts from reference TRBV15 and TRBJ2-2): DAMVIQNPRYQVTQFGKPVTLSCSQTLNHNVMYWYQQKSSQAPKLLFHYYDKDFNNEADTPDNFQSRRPNTSFCFLDIRSPGLGDTAMYLCATSPRTDPLELFFGEGSRLTVL.

This clonotype has ten or more counts. This sequence joins TRBV28 and TRBJ2-7; the match to TRBD2 covers 9 bases. The J segment lost 0 bases and the V segment lost 4 bases, leaving 7 bases of the junction unmatched. CDR1 is MDHEN, CDR2 SYDVKM, per germline. This CDR3 has 16 amino acids. CDR3 nucleotides: TGTGCCAGCAGTTCAAGCGGGGGGTCCCCCTCCTACGAGCAGTACTTC. Protein sequence: CASSSSGGSPSYEQYF.

The chain employs TRBV2 and TRBJ2-5; D may match TRBD1 or TRBD2 (5 bases each). CDR1 SNHLY and CDR2 FYNNEI come from the germline V gene. V lost 7 bases, J lost 7 bases, and 13 bases lay in between. The CDR3 has 12 residues. The CDR3 DNA sequence: TGTGCCAGCAAGGGGACGGCCCCGACCCAGTACTTC. Translation gives CASKGTAPTQYF.